This TCR beta chain was sequenced for a study of siplizumab effects on memory and regulatory T cells. The sample holds one count of this clone. CDR1 is SGHNT and CDR2 is YYREEE in the germline V gene (reference sequence). Trimming left V 4 bases short and J 0 bases short, with 11 bases between. There are 14 residues in the CDR3. It was 85,000 to 100,000 TCR templates that were assayed per sample. Sequenced by immunoSEQ multiplex PCR; TCRdb stores in-frame clones only, minus some. The sample comprises 110,000 or so clones, about 94% of which are singletons, and roughly 0.16% rests with the top ten. The gene calls are TRBV5-4 and TRBJ2-7, with D maybe TRBD1 (5 bases). The sequenced material came from non-Treg CD4+ T cells sorted from blood. This sequence was found in a human donor in good health. DNA for the CDR3: TGTGCCAGCAGCCTGACAGTGAACTCCTACGAGCAGTACTTC. Amino acids: CASSLTVNSYEQYF.